The 31 T cell receptor beta chains below all came from one sample that was sequenced in a study of T cells in women clearing cervical HPV infection. Data came from immunoSEQ multiplex PCR; TCRdb stores just in-frame clones and leaves some out. The listing contains some 40,000 clones. The sequencing sample was made of blood buffy coat. The receptor source for this set is a woman aged 18-70 years with a cervical HPV16 infection that either progressed to CIN3+ or cleared (not recorded which).

Concerning this clone itself: Read data end 3 residues before the CDR3 end; the end is taken from the germline J gene. The chain has TRBV29-1 and TRBJ2-3, with 8 bases matching TRBD1. The germline gives CDR1 SQVTM, CDR2 ANQGSEA. The junction had 5 bases not matched to a gene; V was cut back by 7 bases and J by 2 bases. The CDR3 is 13 amino acids. The part of the CDR3 DNA that was read is TGCAGCGCCCGGACAGGGAACACAGATACG. This translates into CSARTGNTDT. The entire CDR3 protein reads CSARTGNTDTQYF.

On this clone: The CDR3 end is not reached by the read, which stops 3 residues before it; the germline J gene fills it in. The genes are TRBV18 and TRBJ2-7; 8 bases line up with TRBD1. The germline V gene encodes CDR1 KGHSH and CDR2 LQKENI. V was pared by 6 bases and J by 4 bases, with 11 bases of the junction left unmatched. The CDR3 consists of 15 residues. The sequenced part of the CDR3 DNA is TGTGCCAGCTCTATCGGACAGGGACGAGAGTACGAG. This translates into CASSIGQGREYE. The full CDR3 protein is CASSIGQGREYEQYF.

Of note for this clone: The read halts 3 residues ahead of the CDR3 end, with the missing end drawn from the germline J gene. The chain employs TRBV2 and TRBJ2-2; 9 positions match TRBD2. The J segment lost 4 bases and the V segment lost 6 bases, leaving 6 bases of the junction unmatched. Germline assignment: CDR1 SNHLY and CDR2 FYNNEI. The CDR3 is made up of 15 amino acids. Incomplete CDR3 DNA: TGTGCCAGCAGCCGGGCTAGCGGGACCACCGGGGAG. Its translation: CASSRASGTTGE. The CDR3 as a whole reads CASSRASGTTGELFF.

Remarks on this clone: The read ends 3 residues before the CDR3 terminus; that terminus is restored from the germline J gene. The rearrangement joins TRBV7-2 to TRBJ2-1, with D possibly TRBD1 on 5 matching bases. The V gene's germline CDR1 is SGHTA and CDR2 FQGNSA. This CDR3 spans 14 amino acids. Trimming removed 5 bases from V and 5 bases from J, with 13 bases in between. The CDR3 sequence is CASSMGLRNNEQFF. The part of the CDR3 DNA that was read is TGTGCCAGCAGCATGGGGCTCCGAAACAATGAG.

A note on this clone: The missing CDR3 end, 3 residues past where the read stops, is filled in from the germline J gene. The rearrangement uses TRBV7-9 and TRBJ2-5, with TRBD1 matching over 7 bases. V was pared by 4 bases and J by 1 base, with 3 bases of the junction left unmatched. The CDR3 contains 14 residues. From germline, CDR1 is SEHNR and CDR2 FQNEAQ (reference sequence). The CDR3 loop reads CASSSGQAQETQYF. The sequenced CDR3 bases are TGTGCCAGCAGCTCCGGACAGGCCCAAGAGACC.

Note on this clone: Read sequence stops 3 residues before the CDR3 end, and the germline J gene provides the missing end. The chain links TRBV7-3 to TRBJ1-1; 7 positions agree with TRBD1. J lost 3 bases, V lost 5 bases, and 9 bases had no gene match. The CDR3 has 15 amino acids. Germline V CDR1 and CDR2: SGHTA, FQGTGA. Incomplete CDR3 DNA: TGTGCCAGCAGCGCGGCACAGGGGAAGGACACTGAA. This codes for CASSAAQGKDTE. The complete CDR3 reads CASSAAQGKDTEAFF.

Here the CDR3 reads CASSLAGTEDEQYF. The covered CDR3 bases are TGCGCCAGCAGCTTGGCCGGGACAGAAGACGAG. The genes are TRBV5-1 and TRBJ2-7; TRBD1 matches 7 bases. The read halts 3 residues ahead of the CDR3 end, with the missing end drawn from the germline J gene. Germline loops: CDR1 SGHRS, CDR2 YFSETQ. This CDR3 has 14 residues. The V segment lost 0 bases and the J segment 5 bases; nucleotides outside the gene matches: 5.

For this clone: The CDR3 end lies 3 residues beyond the end of the read and is filled in from the germline J gene. The rearrangement links TRBV20-1 to TRBJ1-2, with TRBD1 matching 7 bases. In germline, CDR1 is DFQATT, CDR2 SNEGSKA (reference sequence). There are 17 residues in the CDR3. V was clipped by 2 bases and J by 0 bases; unmatched bases: 12. The CDR3 DNA, read in part, is TGCAGTGCTAGACCTCGGACAGGTTACAGGGCTAACTATGGC. Translation: CSARPRTGYRANYG. The CDR3 reads in full as CSARPRTGYRANYGYTF.

A remark on this clone: The CDR3 end falls 3 residues outside the read, so it is completed with the germline J gene. The rearrangement uses TRBV30 and TRBJ2-7, with TRBD2 matching over 14 bases. The CDR3 contains 14 residues. CDR1 is GTSNPN, CDR2 SVGIG, per germline (reference sequence). The junction had 1 base not matched to a gene; V was cut back by 5 bases and J by 1 base. CDR3 sequence: CAWGLAGGSYEQYF. CDR3 DNA (partial): TGTGCCTGGGGACTAGCGGGGGGATCCTACGAG. The variable domain in full, with the rest retrieved from reference TRBV30 and TRBJ2-7, is SQTIHQWPATLVQPVGSPLSLECTVEGTSNPNLYWYRQAAGRGLQLLFYSVGIGQISSEVPQNLSASRPQDRQFILSSKKLLLSDSGFYLCAWGLAGGSYEQYFGPGTRLTVT.

Details on this clone: The observed sequence ends 3 residues before the CDR3 terminus, with the missing tail filled in from the germline J gene. This chain uses TRBV11-3 with TRBJ2-7, with a weak D call TRBD2 (6 bases). The CDR3 has 14 residues. V was cut by 5 bases and J by 1 base, with 12 bases left in between. Germline V gives CDR1 SGHNT, CDR2 YENEEA. Here the CDR3 reads CASSPTAGSYEQYF. CDR3 DNA (partial): TGTGCCAGCAGCCCCACGGCGGGATCCTACGAG.

As regards this clone: With the read ending 3 residues before the CDR3 end, the germline J gene is used to fill in that end. The V call is TRBV6-1, the J call TRBJ1-1; the D gene is possibly TRBD1 (5 bases). Trimming shortened V by 4 bases and J by 5 bases, and 8 bases separated the two germline ends. There are 12 residues in the CDR3. Germline loops: CDR1 MNHNS, CDR2 SASEGT. Incomplete CDR3 DNA: TGTGCCAGCAGTGTAGGGGAAACTGAA. This sequence encodes CASSVGETE. The CDR3 in its entirety is CASSVGETEAFF.

On this clone itself: Sequencing ends 3 residues short of the CDR3 end; the germline J gene provides the rest. V and J are TRBV19 and TRBJ2-1; 9 bases are a match to TRBD2. With V trimmed by 5 bases and J by 0 bases, 5 bases remained unmatched. CDR3 size: 16 residues. Germline V gives CDR1 LNHDA, CDR2 SQIVND (reference sequence). The CDR3 loop reads CASSGDSGGSYNEQFF. The sequenced CDR3 bases are TGTGCCAGTAGTGGGGATAGCGGGGGCTCCTACAATGAG.

Turning to this clone: The read is 3 residues too short to cover the CDR3 end, so that end is filled in from the germline J gene. J is TRBJ2-1 and V is TRBV7-3; weak D call: TRBD2 (5 bases). CDR3 length: 15 amino acids. Trimming removed 1 base at V and 5 bases at J, with 12 bases between. The V gene's germline CDR1 is SGHTA and CDR2 FQGTGA. The covered CDR3 bases are TGTGCCAGCAGCTTAAGGCACAAACTAGACAATGAG. It specifies CASSLRHKLDNE. The full-length CDR3 reads as CASSLRHKLDNEQFF.

Points on this clone: The read stops 3 residues short of the end of the CDR3; the missing end is completed from the germline J gene. This rearrangement joins TRBV6-2 or TRBV6-3 to TRBJ2-3, with D perhaps TRBD1 (5 bases). V was trimmed by 6 bases and J by 4 bases, leaving 5 bases between them. The germline V gene has CDR1 MNHEY and CDR2 SVGEGT. This CDR3 has 11 residues. CDR3 protein: CASSRADTQYF. CDR3 DNA, as far as it was read: TGTGCCAGCAGCAGGGCAGATACG.

The CDR3 DNA, read in part, is TGTGCCTGGAGTACAGGGAACGATTCACCC. Translated, it gives CAWSTGNDSP. The full CDR3 protein reads CAWSTGNDSPLHF. The chain recombines TRBV30 with TRBJ1-6, with TRBD1 as a possible D gene (6 bases). The CDR3 goes on 3 residues after the read ends, and that part is filled in from the germline J gene. V was pared by 2 bases and J by 8 bases, with 10 bases between. This CDR3 is built from 13 residues. Germline-derived CDR1 and CDR2 are GTSNPN and SVGIG (reference sequence).

Worth noting for this clone: The DNA ends 3 residues before the CDR3 does, and the rest of the CDR3 is filled in from the germline J gene. The genes are TRBV30 and TRBJ2-7, with 8 nucleotides matching TRBD2. Per germline, CDR1 GTSNPN and CDR2 SVGIG (reference sequence). Losses at the gene ends were 5 bases for V and 2 bases for J; bases not matched to a gene: 2. CDR3 length equals 12 residues. The CDR3 is CAWGTSAYEQYF. The sequenced CDR3 bases are TGTGCCTGGGGGACTAGTGCCTACGAG.

Concerning this clone itself: The read terminates 3 residues ahead of where the CDR3 ends, so the germline J gene completes it. This rearrangement joins TRBV6-2 or TRBV6-3 to TRBJ2-7; no definite D call. V lost 5 bases, J lost 2 bases, and 7 bases lay in between. The CDR3 consists of 12 residues. In germline, CDR1 is MNHEY, CDR2 SVGEGT. CDR3 residues: CASSPGPYEQYF. CDR3 DNA, as far as it was read: TGTGCCAGCAGTCCCGGTCCCTACGAG.

On this clone: The observed sequence ends 3 residues before the CDR3 terminus, with the missing tail filled in from the germline J gene. V gene TRBV9 combines with J gene TRBJ2-2; 10 nucleotides align to TRBD2. The germline gives CDR1 SGDLS, CDR2 YYNGEE. With 0 bases clipped from V and 2 bases from J, the junction kept 7 bases outside the gene matches. The CDR3 runs to 18 residues. The CDR3 bases that were read are TGTGCCAGCAGCGTAGATCCAGCGGGGGGGTTTAACACCGGGGAG. The encoded protein is CASSVDPAGGFNTGE. The whole CDR3 sequence is CASSVDPAGGFNTGELFF.

Points on this clone: The read terminates 3 residues before the CDR3 end, so the remaining end is supplied by the germline J gene. The chain carries TRBV7-8 and TRBJ2-7; D call uncertain. The germline gives CDR1 SGHVS, CDR2 FQNEAQ. The V end was cut by 5 bases, the J end by 3 bases, with 11 bases between. This CDR3 has 13 amino acids. This CDR3 reads CASSLPFGYEQYF. The CDR3 bases that were read are TGTGCCAGCAGCCTACCGTTCGGCTACGAG.

Notes on this clone: The missing CDR3 end, 3 residues past where the read stops, is filled in from the germline J gene. The chain has TRBV7-9 and TRBJ1-2; D is undetermined. Germline V CDR1 and CDR2: SEHNR, FQNEAQ (reference sequence). CDR3 length: 15 amino acids. The CDR3 is CASSFPGPLENDYTF. The DNA read from the CDR3 is TGTGCCAGCAGCTTTCCGGGTCCCCTTGAAAATGAC.

About this clone itself: The read stops 3 residues short of the end of the CDR3; the missing end is completed from the germline J gene. V gene TRBV30 combines with J gene TRBJ2-1; no definite D call. Per germline, CDR1 GTSNPN and CDR2 SVGIG (reference sequence). Trimming removed 1 base at V and 3 bases at J, with 4 bases between. The CDR3 is 12 amino acids. The covered CDR3 bases are TGTGCCTGGAGTGCTTACTACAATGAG. This translates into CAWSAYYNE. The whole CDR3 sequence reads CAWSAYYNEQFF. Full variable domain (outside the CDR3, taken from reference TRBV30 and TRBJ2-1): SQTIHQWPATLVQPVGSPLSLECTVEGTSNPNLYWYRQAAGRGLQLLFYSVGIGQISSEVPQNLSASRPQDRQFILSSKKLLLSDSGFYLCAWSAYYNEQFFGPGTRLTVL.

About this clone: The DNA ends 3 residues before the CDR3 does, and the rest of the CDR3 is filled in from the germline J gene. This chain connects TRBV29-1 to TRBJ2-7; D is possibly TRBD1 (6 bases). CDR1 and CDR2 from the germline V gene are SQVTM and ANQGSEA. Trimming removed 5 bases at V and 2 bases at J, with 10 bases between. The CDR3 spans 12 residues. CDR3 sequence: CSVLTGPYEQYF. The CDR3 bases that were read are TGCAGCGTTCTAACAGGGCCCTACGAG.

The covered CDR3 bases are TGCAGCGTTAGACTAGGGTTCGATGAG. It translates to CSVRLGFDE. The whole CDR3 sequence reads CSVRLGFDEQFF. The rearrangement joins TRBV29-1 to TRBJ2-1, with D possibly being TRBD2 (6 bases). The read terminates 3 residues ahead of where the CDR3 ends, so the germline J gene completes it. Per germline, CDR1 SQVTM and CDR2 ANQGSEA. Trimming pared 5 bases from V and 8 bases from J, leaving 13 bases between. The CDR3 contains 12 residues.

Of note for this clone: The read comes to an end 3 residues before the CDR3 does, leaving the germline J gene to fill in the end. The V and J genes are TRBV20-1 and TRBJ2-3, with TRBD2 matching 9 bases. Germline V CDR1 and CDR2: DFQATT, SNEGSKA (reference sequence). J gave up 4 bases and V 2 bases, and 1 base lay outside the gene matches. The CDR3 loop spans 13 amino acids. The CDR3 sequence: CSARSSGADTQYF. The sequenced part of the CDR3 DNA is TGCAGTGCTAGATCTAGCGGGGCAGATACG.

A note on this clone: The read terminates 3 residues ahead of where the CDR3 ends, so the germline J gene completes it. The chain uses TRBV2 and TRBJ1-1, with 7 positions matching TRBD1. Germline V gene lookup returns CDR1 SNHLY and CDR2 FYNNEI. Trimming removed 8 bases from V and 1 base from J; junction bases left unmatched: 7. The CDR3 consists of 14 residues. CDR3 sequence reads: CASAETGENTEAFF. The sequenced part of the CDR3 DNA is TGTGCCAGCGCTGAAACAGGGGAGAACACTGAA. Variable domain in full (rest from reference TRBV2 and TRBJ1-1): EPEVTQTPSHQVTQMGQEVILRCVPISNHLYFYWYRQILGQKVEFLVSFYNNEISEKSEIFDDQFSVERPDGSNFTLKIRSTKLEDSAMYFCASAETGENTEAFFGQGTRLTVV.

CDR3 bases read: TGCGCCAGCAGCTTACTAGCGGGAGGACCCACAGATACG. Protein product: CASSLLAGGPTDT. The whole CDR3 protein is CASSLLAGGPTDTQYF. The V call is TRBV5-1, the J call TRBJ2-3, with 12 bases lining up with TRBD2. Read coverage stops 3 residues before the CDR3 terminus; the germline J gene supplies the remainder. V lost 2 bases and J lost 2; bases outside the gene matches: 3. The CDR3 spans 16 residues. CDR1 is SGHRS, CDR2 YFSETQ, per germline.

Comments on this clone: The observed sequence ends 3 residues before the CDR3 terminus, with the missing tail filled in from the germline J gene. The chain is built from TRBV7-6 and TRBJ1-1; D is possibly TRBD1 (6 bases). The germline V and J ends were trimmed by 0 bases and 3 bases, with 17 bases remaining between them. CDR3 length equals 17 residues. Germline V gene sequence: CDR1 SGHVS, CDR2 FNYEAQ. The sequenced part of the CDR3 DNA is TGTGCCAGCAGCTTAGCCATTGGGGGGGGCCGGCACACTGAA. Its protein product is CASSLAIGGGRHTE. In full, the CDR3 reads CASSLAIGGGRHTEAFF. Full variable domain (rest looked up from reference TRBV7-6 and TRBJ1-1): GAGVSQSPRYKVTKRGQDVALRCDPISGHVSLYWYRQALGQGPEFLTYFNYEAQQDKSGLPNDRFSAERPEGSISTLTIQRTEQRDSAMYRCASSLAIGGGRHTEAFFGQGTRLTVV.

About this clone itself: The read is 3 residues too short to cover the CDR3 end, so that end is filled in from the germline J gene. The chain links TRBV20-1 to TRBJ2-5; 10 nucleotides line up with TRBD2. Germline CDR1 reads DFQATT; CDR2 reads SNEGSKA (reference sequence). V lost 5 bases to trimming and J lost 2 bases; unmatched junction nucleotides: 5. CDR3 length: 14 residues. The CDR3 loop is CSAGAGGAQETQYF. CDR3 DNA, as far as it was read: TGCAGTGCTGGAGCGGGGGGGGCTCAAGAGACC.

A note on this clone: Read sequence stops 3 residues before the CDR3 end, and the germline J gene provides the missing end. V and J are TRBV5-1 and TRBJ2-3, with a tentative D call TRBD2 (6 bases). The CDR3 length is 13 residues. Trimming stripped 5 bases from V and 0 bases from J, with 7 bases between. Per germline, CDR1 SGHRS and CDR2 YFSETQ. Here the CDR3 reads CASRAGSTDTQYF. Incomplete CDR3 DNA: TGCGCCAGCAGGGCGGGGAGCACAGATACG.

The CDR3 DNA, read in part, is TGTGCCAGCAGCCTAGTTTCTGGGGCCAACGTC. It codes for CASSLVSGANV. From start to end, the CDR3 is CASSLVSGANVLTF. The chain recombines TRBV14 with TRBJ2-6, with D unclear. The missing CDR3 end, 3 residues past where the read stops, is filled in from the germline J gene. Germline V CDR1 and CDR2: SGHDN, FVKESK. CDR3 length: 14 amino acids. Trimming cost V 4 bases and J 1 base, with 5 bases left between them.

Details on this clone: The CDR3 is cut off 3 residues early in the read; its end comes from the germline J gene. The V call is TRBV18, the J call TRBJ1-2; no definite D call. Germline assignment: CDR1 KGHSH and CDR2 LQKENI. The CDR3 is 15 residues long. The covered CDR3 bases are TGTGCCAGCGCATCTGGAACGGGGTCTCCCTACGAC. Amino acids: CASASGTGSPYD. The CDR3 as a whole reads CASASGTGSPYDYTF.